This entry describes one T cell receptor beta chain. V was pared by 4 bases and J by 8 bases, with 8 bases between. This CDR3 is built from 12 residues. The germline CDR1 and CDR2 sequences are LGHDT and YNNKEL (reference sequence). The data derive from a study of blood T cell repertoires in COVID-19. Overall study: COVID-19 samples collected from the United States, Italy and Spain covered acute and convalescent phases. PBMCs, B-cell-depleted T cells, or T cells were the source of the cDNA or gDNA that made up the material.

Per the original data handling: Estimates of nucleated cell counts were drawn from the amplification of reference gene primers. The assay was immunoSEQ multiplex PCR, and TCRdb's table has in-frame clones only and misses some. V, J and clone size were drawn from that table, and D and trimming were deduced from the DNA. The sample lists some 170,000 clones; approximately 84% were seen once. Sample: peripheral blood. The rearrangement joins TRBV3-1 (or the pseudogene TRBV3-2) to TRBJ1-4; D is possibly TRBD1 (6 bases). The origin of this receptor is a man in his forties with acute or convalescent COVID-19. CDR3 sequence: CASSPGGEKLFF. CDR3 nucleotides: TGTGCCAGCAGCCCGGGGGGCGAAAAACTGTTTTTT.